This TCR beta chain originates from a study of blood T cell repertoires in COVID-19. Across the study: The United States, Italy and Spain supplied acute and convalescent COVID-19 samples.

V was cut by 3 bases and J by 1 base, with 18 bases left in between. This CDR3 is 17 amino acids long. Per the germline V gene, CDR1 is ENHRY and CDR2 is SYGVKD. Generated by immunoSEQ multiplex PCR, the TCRdb table keeps only in-frame clones and is missing some. Of 110,000 or so clones in the sample, less than 80% were seen once. The sequencing sample was made of peripheral blood. This receptor was obtained from a man between 50 and 59 years old with acute or convalescent COVID-19. The V and J genes are TRBV10-3 and TRBJ1-1, with D unclear. As DNA, the CDR3 is TGTGCCATCAGTGAAACTGAGAGCAGGCTGTCGAACACTGAAGCTTTCTTT. Residues: CAISETESRLSNTEAFF.